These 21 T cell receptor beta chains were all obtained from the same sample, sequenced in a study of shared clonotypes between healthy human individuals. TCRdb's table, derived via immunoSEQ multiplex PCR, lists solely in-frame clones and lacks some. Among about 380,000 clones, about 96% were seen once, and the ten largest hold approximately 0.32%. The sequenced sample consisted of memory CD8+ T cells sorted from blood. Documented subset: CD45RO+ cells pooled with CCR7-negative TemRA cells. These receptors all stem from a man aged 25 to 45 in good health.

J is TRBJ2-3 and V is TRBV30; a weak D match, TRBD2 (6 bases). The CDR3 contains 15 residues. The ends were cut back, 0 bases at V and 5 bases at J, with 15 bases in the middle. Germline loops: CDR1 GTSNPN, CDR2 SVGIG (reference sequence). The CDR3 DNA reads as TGTGCCTGGAGTGTAGTAGCGGCAAGAGGAGATACGCAGTATTTT. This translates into CAWSVVAARGDTQYF. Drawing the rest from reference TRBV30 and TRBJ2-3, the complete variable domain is SQTIHQWPATLVQPVGSPLSLECTVEGTSNPNLYWYRQAAGRGLQLLFYSVGIGQISSEVPQNLSASRPQDRQFILSSKKLLLSDSGFYLCAWSVVAARGDTQYFGPGTRLTVL.

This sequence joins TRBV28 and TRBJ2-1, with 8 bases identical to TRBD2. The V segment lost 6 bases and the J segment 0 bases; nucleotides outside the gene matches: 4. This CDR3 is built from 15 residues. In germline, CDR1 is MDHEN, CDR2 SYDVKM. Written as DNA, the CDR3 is TGTGCCAGCAGCCCGGGGGGGAGCTCCTACAATGAGCAGTTCTTC. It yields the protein CASSPGGSSYNEQFF.

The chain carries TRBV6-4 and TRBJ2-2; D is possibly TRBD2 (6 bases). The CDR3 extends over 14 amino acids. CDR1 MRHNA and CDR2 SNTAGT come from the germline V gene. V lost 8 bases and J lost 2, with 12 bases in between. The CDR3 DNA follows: TGTGCCAGCGGTACGGGAGTAAACACCGGGGAGCTGTTTTTT. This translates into CASGTGVNTGELFF.

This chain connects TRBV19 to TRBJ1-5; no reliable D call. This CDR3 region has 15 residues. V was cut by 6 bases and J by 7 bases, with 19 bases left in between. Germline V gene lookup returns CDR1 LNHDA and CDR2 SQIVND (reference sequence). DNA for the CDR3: TGTGCCAGTAGCCCCGCTGAAAGGGTGGGACAGCCCCAGCATTTT. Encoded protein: CASSPAERVGQPQHF.

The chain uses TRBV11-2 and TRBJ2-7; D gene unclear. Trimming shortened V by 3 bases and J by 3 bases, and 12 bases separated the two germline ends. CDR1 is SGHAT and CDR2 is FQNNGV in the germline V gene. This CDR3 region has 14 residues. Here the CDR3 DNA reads TGTGCCAGCAGCTTGCGAACTCCCAACTACGAGCAGTACTTC. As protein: CASSLRTPNYEQYF.

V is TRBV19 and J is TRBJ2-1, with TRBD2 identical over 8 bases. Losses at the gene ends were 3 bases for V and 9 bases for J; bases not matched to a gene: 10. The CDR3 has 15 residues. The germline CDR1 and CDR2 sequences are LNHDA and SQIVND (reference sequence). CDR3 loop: CASSIGGSGRGEQFF. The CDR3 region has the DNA TGTGCCAGTAGTATCGGCGGGAGCGGGAGAGGTGAGCAGTTCTTC. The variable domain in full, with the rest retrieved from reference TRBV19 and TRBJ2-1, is DGGITQSPKYLFRKEGQNVTLSCEQNLNHDAMYWYRQDPGQGLRLIYYSQIVNDFQKGDIAEGYSVSREKKESFPLTVTSAQKNPTAFYLCASSIGGSGRGEQFFGPGTRLTVL.

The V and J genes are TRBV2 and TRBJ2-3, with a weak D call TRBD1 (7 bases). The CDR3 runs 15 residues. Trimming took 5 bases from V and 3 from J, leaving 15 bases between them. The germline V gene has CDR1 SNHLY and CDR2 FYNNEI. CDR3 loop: CASSTQGTFTDTQYF. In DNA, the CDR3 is TGTGCCAGCAGTACACAGGGGACTTTTACAGATACGCAGTATTTT. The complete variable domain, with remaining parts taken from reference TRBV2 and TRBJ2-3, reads EPEVTQTPSHQVTQMGQEVILRCVPISNHLYFYWYRQILGQKVEFLVSFYNNEISEKSEIFDDQFSVERPDGSNFTLKIRSTKLEDSAMYFCASSTQGTFTDTQYFGPGTRLTVL.

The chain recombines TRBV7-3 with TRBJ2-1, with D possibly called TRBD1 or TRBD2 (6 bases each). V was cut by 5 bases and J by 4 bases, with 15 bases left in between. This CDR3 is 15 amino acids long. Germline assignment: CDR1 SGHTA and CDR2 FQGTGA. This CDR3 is CASSPRRGEYNEQFF. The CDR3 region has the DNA TGTGCCAGCAGCCCAAGGAGGGGGGAATACAATGAGCAGTTCTTC. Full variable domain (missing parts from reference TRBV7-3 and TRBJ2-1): GAGVSQTPSNKVTEKGKYVELRCDPISGHTALYWYRQSLGQGPEFLIYFQGTGAADDSGLPNDRFFAVRPEGSVSTLKIQRTERGDSAVYLCASSPRRGEYNEQFFGPGTRLTVL.

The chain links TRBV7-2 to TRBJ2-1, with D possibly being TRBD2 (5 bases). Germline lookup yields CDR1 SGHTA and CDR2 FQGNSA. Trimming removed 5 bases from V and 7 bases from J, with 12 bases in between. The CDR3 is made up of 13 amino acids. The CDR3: CASSPRAANEQFF. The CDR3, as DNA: TGTGCCAGCAGCCCTAGAGCGGCAAATGAGCAGTTCTTC.

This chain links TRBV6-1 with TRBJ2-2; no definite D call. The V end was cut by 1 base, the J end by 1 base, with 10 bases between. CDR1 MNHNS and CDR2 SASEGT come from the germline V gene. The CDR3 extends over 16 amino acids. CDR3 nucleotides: TGTGCCAGCAGTGAAGTCAGTAGCAGGAACACCGGGGAGCTGTTTTTT. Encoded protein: CASSEVSSRNTGELFF.

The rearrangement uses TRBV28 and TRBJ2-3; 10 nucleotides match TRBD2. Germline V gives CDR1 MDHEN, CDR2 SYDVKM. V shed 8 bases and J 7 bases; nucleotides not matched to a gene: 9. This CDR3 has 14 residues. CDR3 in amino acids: CASQASGSSYTQYF. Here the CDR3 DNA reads TGTGCCAGCCAGGCTAGCGGGAGTTCCTATACGCAGTATTTT.

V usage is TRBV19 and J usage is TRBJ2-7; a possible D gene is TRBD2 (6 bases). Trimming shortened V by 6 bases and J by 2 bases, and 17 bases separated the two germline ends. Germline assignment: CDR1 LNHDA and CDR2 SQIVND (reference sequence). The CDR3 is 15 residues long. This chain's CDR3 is CASSRGWGVTYEQYF. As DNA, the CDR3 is TGTGCCAGTAGCCGAGGCTGGGGGGTCACCTACGAGCAGTACTTC.

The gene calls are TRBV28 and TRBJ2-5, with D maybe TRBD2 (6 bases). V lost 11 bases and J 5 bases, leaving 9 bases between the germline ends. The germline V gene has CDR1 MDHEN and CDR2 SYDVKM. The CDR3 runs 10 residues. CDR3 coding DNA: TGTGCCGGGGACTGGGAGACCCAGTACTTC. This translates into CAGDWETQYF. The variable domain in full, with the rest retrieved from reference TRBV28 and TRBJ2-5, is DVKVTQSSRYLVKRTGEKVFLECVQDMDHENMFWYRQDPGLGLRLIYFSYDVKMKEKGDIPEGYSVSREKKERFSLILESASTNQTSMYLCAGDWETQYFGPGTRLLVL.

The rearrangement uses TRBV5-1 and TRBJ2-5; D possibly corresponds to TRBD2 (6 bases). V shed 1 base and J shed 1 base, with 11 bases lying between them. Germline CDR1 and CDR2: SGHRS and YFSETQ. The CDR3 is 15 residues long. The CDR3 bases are TGCGCCAGCAGCTTGATGGCGGGGTTCCAAGAGACCCAGTACTTC. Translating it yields CASSLMAGFQETQYF.

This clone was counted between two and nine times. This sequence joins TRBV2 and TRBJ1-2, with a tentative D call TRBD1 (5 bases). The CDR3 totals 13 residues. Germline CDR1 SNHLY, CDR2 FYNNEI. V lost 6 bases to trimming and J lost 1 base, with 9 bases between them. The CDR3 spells CASRDTFNYGYTF. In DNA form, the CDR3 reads TGTGCCAGCAGGGACACCTTTAACTATGGCTACACCTTC.

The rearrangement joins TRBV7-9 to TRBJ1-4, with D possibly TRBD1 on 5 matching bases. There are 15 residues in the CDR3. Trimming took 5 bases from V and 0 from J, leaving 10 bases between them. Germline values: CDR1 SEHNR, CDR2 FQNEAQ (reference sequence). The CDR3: CASSRRQTTNEKLFF. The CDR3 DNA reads TGTGCCAGCAGCCGACGACAGACAACTAATGAAAAACTGTTTTTT.

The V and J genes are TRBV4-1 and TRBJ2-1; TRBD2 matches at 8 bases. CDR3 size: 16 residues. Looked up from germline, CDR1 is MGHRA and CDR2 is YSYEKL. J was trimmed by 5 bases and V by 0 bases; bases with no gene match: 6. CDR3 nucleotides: TGCGCCAGCAGCCAAGATCGATTAGCGGGGAACAATGAGCAGTTCTTC. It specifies CASSQDRLAGNNEQFF.

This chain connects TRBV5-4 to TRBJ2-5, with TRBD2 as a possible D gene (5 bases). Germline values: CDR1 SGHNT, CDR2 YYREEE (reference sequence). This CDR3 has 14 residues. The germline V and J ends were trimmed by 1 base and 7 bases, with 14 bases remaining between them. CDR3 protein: CASSLSLASGTQYF. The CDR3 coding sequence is TGTGCCAGCAGCTTGTCCCTAGCCTCGGGGACCCAGTACTTC.

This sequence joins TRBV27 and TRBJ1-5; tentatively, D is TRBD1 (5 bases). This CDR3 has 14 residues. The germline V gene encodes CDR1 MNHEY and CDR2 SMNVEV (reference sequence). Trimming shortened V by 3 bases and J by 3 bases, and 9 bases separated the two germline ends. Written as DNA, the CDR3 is TGTGCCAGCAGTTTGCGGGGCCCCAATCAGCCCCAGCATTTT. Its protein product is CASSLRGPNQPQHF.

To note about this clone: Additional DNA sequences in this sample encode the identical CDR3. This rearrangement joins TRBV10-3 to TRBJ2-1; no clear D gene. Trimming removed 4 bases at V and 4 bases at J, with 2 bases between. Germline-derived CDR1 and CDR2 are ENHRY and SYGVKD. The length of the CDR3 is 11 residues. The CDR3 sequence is CAISVYNEQFF. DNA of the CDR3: TGTGCCATCAGTGTATACAATGAGCAGTTCTTC.

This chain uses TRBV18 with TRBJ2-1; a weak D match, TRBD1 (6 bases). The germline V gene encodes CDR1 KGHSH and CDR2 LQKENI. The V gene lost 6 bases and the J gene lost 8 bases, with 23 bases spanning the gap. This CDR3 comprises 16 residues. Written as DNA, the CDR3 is TGTGCCAGCTCGCTTTATAAAGGGGGAATATTTGATGAGCAGTTCTTC. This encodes CASSLYKGGIFDEQFF.